This T cell receptor beta chain was obtained from a study of OX40 agonist ivuxolimab in advanced cancers. Any history of autoimmune disease or systemic immunosuppression disqualified patients. Only in-frame clones appear in the TCRdb table, and some are missing; sequencing was by immunoSEQ multiplex PCR. In the table there are tens of thousands of clones, 85% to 95% of which are singletons. This CDR3 has 13 residues. Germline V gives CDR1 SNHLY, CDR2 FYNNEI. V dropped 3 bases and J dropped 0 bases, with 6 bases sitting between them. Sequencing used CD4+ or CD8+ T cells sorted from blood, obtained in a trial of the OX40 agonist ivuxolimab. The chain employs TRBV2 and TRBJ2-7; no reliable D call. This TCR was sampled from an adult with an advanced solid tumor such as melanoma, head and neck, liver or kidney cancer. The CDR3 nucleotides are TGTGCCAGCAGTGAGTCCGACTCCTACGAGCAGTACTTC. This encodes CASSESDSYEQYF.